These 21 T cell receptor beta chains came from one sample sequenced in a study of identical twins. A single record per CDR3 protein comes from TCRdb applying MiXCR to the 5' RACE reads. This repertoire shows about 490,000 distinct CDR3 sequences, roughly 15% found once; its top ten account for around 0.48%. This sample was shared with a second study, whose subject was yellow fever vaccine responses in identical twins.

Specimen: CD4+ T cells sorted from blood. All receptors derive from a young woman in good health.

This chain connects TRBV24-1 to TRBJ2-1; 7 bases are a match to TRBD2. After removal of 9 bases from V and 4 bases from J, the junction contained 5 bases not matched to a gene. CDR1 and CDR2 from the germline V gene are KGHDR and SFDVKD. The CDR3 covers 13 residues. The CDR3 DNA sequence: TGTGCCACCGGGGCTAGCGGTTACAATGAGCAGTTCTTC. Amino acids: CATGASGYNEQFF.

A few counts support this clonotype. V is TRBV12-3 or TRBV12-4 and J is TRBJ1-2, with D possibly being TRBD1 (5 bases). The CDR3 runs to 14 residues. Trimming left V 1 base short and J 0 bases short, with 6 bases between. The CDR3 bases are TGTGCCAGCAGTTTAGGGACAACTAACTATGGCTACACCTTC. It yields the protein CASSLGTTNYGYTF.

CDR3 bases: TGCGCCAGCAGCCTCGGGGGGGCCAGTTCAGATACGCAGTATTTT. This codes for CASSLGGASSDTQYF. The V and J genes are TRBV5-1 and TRBJ2-3; 8 bases align to TRBD2. Germline CDR1 SGHRS, CDR2 YFSETQ. The CDR3 is made up of 15 amino acids. J gave up 4 bases and V 4 bases, and 8 bases lay outside the gene matches.

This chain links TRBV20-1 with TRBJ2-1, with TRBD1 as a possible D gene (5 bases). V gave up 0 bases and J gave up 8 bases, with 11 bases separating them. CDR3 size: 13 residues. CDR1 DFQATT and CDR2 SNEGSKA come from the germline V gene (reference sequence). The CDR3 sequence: CSARDLQGYEQFF. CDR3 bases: TGCAGTGCTAGAGATCTCCAGGGTTATGAGCAGTTCTTC.

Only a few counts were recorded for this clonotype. CDR3 region: CASSEARTGREQFF. The CDR3 DNA reads TGTGCCAGCAGTGAAGCCCGGACAGGACGGGAGCAGTTCTTC. This chain uses TRBV6-1 with TRBJ2-1, with 7 bases that match TRBD1. The CDR3 spans 14 residues. Trimming cost V 0 bases and J 10 bases; bases outside gene matches: 6. Germline loops: CDR1 MNHNS, CDR2 SASEGT.

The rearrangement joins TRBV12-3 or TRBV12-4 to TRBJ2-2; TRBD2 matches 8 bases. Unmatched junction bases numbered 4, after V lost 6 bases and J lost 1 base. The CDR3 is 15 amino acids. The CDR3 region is CASRPGLVNTGELFF. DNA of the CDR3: TGTGCCAGCAGGCCGGGACTAGTGAACACCGGGGAGCTGTTTTTT.

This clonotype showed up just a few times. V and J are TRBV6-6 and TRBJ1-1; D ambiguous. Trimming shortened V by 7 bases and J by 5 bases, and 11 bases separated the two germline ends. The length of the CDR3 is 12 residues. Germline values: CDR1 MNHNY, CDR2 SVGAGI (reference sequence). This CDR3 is CASKLGRTEAFF. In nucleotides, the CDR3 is TGTGCCAGCAAGCTGGGTAGAACTGAAGCTTTCTTT.

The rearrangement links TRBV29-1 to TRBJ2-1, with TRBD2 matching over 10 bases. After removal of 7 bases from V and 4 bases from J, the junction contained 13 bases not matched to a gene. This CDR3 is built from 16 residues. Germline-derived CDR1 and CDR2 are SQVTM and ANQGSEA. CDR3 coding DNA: TGCAGCGCCACTCCGGGACTAGCGTTGGGATACAATGAGCAGTTCTTC. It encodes CSATPGLALGYNEQFF.

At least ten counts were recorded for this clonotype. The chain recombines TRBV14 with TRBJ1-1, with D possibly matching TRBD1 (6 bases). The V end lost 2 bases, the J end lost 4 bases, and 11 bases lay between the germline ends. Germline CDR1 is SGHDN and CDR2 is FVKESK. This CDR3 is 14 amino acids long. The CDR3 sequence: CASSQLGGSTEAFF. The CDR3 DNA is TGTGCCAGCAGCCAATTGGGGGGCAGCACTGAAGCTTTCTTT.

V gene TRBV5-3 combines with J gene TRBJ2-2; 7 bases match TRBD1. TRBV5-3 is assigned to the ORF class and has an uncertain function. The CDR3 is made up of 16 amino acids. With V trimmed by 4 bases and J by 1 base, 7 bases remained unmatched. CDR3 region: CARSGTGTVNTGELFF. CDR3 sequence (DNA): TGTGCCAGAAGCGGGACCGGGACAGTGAACACCGGGGAGCTGTTTTTT.

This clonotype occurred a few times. The CDR3 DNA reads TGCGCCAGCAGCTTAATGGGCCTAGCCCCGGGCGGCTCCTACAATGAGCAGTTCTTC. Amino acid sequence: CASSLMGLAPGGSYNEQFF. V is TRBV5-1 and J is TRBJ2-1, with D tentatively TRBD2 (5 bases). With 2 bases removed from V and 0 bases from J, the gap between germline ends came to 21 bases. Germline V gives CDR1 SGHRS, CDR2 YFSETQ. The CDR3 loop spans 19 amino acids.

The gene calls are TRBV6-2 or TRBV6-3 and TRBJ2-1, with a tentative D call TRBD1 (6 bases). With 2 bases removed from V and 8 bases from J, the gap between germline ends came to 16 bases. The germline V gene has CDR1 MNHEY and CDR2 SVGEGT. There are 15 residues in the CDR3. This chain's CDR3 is CASSYTATGKDEQFF. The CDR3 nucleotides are TGTGCCAGCAGTTACACGGCTACAGGGAAGGATGAGCAGTTCTTC.

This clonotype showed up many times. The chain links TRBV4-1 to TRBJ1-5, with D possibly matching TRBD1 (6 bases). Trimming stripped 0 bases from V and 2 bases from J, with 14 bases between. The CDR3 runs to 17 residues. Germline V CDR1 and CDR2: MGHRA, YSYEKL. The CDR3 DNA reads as TGCGCCAGCAGCCAAGATTGGGGCAGGGGAGGCAATCAGCCCCAGCATTTT. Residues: CASSQDWGRGGNQPQHF.

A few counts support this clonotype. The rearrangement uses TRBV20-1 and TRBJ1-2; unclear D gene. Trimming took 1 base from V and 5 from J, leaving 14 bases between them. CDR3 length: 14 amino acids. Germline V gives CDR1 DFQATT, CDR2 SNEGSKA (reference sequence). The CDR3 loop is CSARGGPGKYGYTF. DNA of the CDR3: TGCAGTGCTAGAGGCGGTCCGGGGAAATATGGCTACACCTTC.

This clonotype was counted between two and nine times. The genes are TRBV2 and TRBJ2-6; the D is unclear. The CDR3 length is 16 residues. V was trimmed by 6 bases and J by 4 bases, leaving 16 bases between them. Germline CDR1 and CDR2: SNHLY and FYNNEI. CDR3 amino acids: CASSVVVRPGANVLTF. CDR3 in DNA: TGTGCCAGCAGCGTAGTCGTCCGTCCCGGGGCCAACGTCCTGACTTTC. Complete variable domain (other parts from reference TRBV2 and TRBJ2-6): EPEVTQTPSHQVTQMGQEVILRCVPISNHLYFYWYRQILGQKVEFLVSFYNNEISEKSEIFDDQFSVERPDGSNFTLKIRSTKLEDSAMYFCASSVVVRPGANVLTFGAGSRLTVL.

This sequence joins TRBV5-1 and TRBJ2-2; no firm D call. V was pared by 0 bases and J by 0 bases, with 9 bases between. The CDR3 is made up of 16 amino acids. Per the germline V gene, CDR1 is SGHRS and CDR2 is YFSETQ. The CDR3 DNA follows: TGCGCCAGCAGCTTGGGATTACTTACGAACACCGGGGAGCTGTTTTTT. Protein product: CASSLGLLTNTGELFF.

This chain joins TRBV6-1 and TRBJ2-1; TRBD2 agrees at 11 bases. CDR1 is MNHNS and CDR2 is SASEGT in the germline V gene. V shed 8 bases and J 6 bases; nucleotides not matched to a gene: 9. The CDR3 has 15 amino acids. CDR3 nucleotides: TGTGCCAGCGGACCTCGGACTAGCGGGTCCAATGAGCAGTTCTTC. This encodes CASGPRTSGSNEQFF.

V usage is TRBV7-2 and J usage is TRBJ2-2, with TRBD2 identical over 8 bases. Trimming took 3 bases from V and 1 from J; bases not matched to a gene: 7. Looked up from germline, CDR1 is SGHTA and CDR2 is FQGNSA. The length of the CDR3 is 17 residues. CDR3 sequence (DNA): TGTGCCAGCAGCTTTCATCCTAGCGGGTTGAACACCGGGGAGCTGTTTTTT. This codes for CASSFHPSGLNTGELFF. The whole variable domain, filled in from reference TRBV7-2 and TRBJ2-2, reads GAGVSQSPSNKVTEKGKDVELRCDPISGHTALYWYRQSLGQGLEFLIYFQGNSAPDKSGLPSDRFSAERTGGSVSTLTIQRTQQEDSAVYLCASSFHPSGLNTGELFFGEGSRLTVL.

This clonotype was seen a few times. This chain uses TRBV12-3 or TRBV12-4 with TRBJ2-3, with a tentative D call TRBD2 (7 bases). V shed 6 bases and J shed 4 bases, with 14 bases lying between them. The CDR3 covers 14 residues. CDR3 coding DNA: TGTGCCAGCAGGTGGGGGGGGCAGTCAGATACGCAGTATTTT. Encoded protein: CASRWGGQSDTQYF.

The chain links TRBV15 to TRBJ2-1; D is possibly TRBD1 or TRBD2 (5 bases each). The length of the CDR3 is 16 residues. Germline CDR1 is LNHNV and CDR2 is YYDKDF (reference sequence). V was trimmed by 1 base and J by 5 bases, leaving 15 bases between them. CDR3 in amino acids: CATSRGRETAHNEQFF. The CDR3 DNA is TGTGCCACCAGCAGAGGTAGGGAGACAGCCCACAATGAGCAGTTCTTC.

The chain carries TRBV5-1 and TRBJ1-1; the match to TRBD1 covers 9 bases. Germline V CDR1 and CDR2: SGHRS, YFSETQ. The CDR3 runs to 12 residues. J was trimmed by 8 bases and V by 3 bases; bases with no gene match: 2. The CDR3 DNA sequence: TGCGCCAGCAGCTGGGGACAGGGAGAAGCTTTCTTT. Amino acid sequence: CASSWGQGEAFF.